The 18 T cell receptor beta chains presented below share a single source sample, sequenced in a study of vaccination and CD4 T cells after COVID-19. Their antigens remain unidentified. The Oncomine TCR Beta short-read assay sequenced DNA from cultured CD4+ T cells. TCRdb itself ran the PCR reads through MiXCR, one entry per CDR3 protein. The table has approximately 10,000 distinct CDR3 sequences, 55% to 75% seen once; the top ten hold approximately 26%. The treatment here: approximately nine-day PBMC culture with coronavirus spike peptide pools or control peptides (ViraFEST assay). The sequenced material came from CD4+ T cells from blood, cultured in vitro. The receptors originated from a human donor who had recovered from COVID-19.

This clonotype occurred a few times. CDR3 in DNA: TGTGCCAGCAGTGACCCGACAGGGGCTTGGGATTCACCCCTCCACTTT. It specifies CASSDPTGAWDSPLHF. The V gene is TRBV6-1, the J gene TRBJ1-6, with 8 bases aligning to TRBD1. The CDR3 is made up of 16 amino acids. The germline V gene encodes CDR1 MNHNS and CDR2 SASEGT. Unmatched junction bases numbered 9, after V lost 3 bases and J lost 8 bases.

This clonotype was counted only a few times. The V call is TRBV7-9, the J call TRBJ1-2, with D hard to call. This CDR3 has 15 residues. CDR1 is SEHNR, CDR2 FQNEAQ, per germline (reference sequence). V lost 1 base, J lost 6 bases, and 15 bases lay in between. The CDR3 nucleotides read TGTGCCAGCAGCTTAGGCGTTGCGAGTGGGAATGGCTACACCTTC. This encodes CASSLGVASGNGYTF.

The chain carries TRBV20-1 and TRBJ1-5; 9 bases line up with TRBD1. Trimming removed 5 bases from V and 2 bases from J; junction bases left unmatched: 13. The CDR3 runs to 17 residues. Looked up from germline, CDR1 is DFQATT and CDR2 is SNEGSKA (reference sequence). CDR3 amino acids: CSAPGQGGYRGNQPQHF. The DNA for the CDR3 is TGCAGTGCTCCGGGACAGGGTGGCTATAGGGGCAATCAGCCCCAGCATTTT.

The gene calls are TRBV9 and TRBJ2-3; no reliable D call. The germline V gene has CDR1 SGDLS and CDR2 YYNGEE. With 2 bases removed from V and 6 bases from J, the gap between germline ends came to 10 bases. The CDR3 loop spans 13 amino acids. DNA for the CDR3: TGTGCCAGCAGCGTCGTTGTTGGGGATACGCAGTATTTT. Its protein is CASSVVVGDTQYF.

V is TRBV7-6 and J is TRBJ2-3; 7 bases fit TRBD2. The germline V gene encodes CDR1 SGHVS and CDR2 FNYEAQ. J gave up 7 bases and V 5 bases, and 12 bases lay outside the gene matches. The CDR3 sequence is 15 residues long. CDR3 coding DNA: TGTGCCAGCAGCCCAAACATCGGGACTACCAATACGCAGTATTTT. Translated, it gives CASSPNIGTTNTQYF.

The CDR3 DNA is TGCGCCAGCAGCCCAGACACCGGTGAGGGCTACACCTTC. This sequence encodes CASSPDTGEGYTF. This chain uses TRBV10-1 with TRBJ1-2; D unclear. CDR3 size: 13 residues. Deletions cut 6 bases from V and 8 bases from J, with 16 bases between. Germline CDR1 is WNHNN and CDR2 is SYGVQD (reference sequence).

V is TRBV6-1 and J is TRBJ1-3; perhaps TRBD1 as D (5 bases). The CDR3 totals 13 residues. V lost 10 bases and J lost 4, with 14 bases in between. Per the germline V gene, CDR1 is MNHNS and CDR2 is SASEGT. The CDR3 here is CATSSGTGNTIYF. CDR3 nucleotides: TGTGCCACCTCTTCGGGGACCGGAAACACCATATATTTT.

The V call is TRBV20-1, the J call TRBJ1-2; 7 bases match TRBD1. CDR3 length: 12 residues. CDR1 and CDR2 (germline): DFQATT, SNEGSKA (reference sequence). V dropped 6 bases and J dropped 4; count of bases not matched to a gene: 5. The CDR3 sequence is CSAEAGGYGYTF. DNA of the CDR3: TGCAGTGCCGAGGCAGGGGGCTATGGCTACACCTTC.

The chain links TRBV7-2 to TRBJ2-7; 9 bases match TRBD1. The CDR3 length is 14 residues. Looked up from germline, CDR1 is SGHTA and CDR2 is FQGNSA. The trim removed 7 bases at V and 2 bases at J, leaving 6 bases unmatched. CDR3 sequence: CASKPGQGTYEQYF. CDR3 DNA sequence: TGTGCCAGCAAACCGGGACAGGGCACCTACGAGCAGTACTTC.

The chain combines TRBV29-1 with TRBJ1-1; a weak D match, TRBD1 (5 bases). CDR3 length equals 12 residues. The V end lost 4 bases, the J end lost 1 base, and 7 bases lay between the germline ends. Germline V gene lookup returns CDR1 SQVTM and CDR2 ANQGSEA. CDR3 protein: CSVVRGNTEAFF. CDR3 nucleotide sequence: TGCAGCGTTGTAAGGGGGAACACTGAAGCTTTCTTT.

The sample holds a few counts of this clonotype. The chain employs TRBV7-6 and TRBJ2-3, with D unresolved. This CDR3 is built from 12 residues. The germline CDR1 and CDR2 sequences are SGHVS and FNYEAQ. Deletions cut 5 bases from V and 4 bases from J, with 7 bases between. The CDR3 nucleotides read TGTGCCAGCAGCCCGCCTGCAGATACGCAGTATTTT. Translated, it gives CASSPPADTQYF.

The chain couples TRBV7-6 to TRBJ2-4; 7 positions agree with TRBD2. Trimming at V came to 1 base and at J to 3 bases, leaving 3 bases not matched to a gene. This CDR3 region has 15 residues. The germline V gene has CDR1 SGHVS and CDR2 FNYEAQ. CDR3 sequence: CASSLGREGKNIQYF. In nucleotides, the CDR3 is TGTGCCAGCAGCTTAGGTAGGGAGGGCAAAAACATTCAGTACTTC. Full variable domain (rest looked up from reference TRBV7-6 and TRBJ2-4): GAGVSQSPRYKVTKRGQDVALRCDPISGHVSLYWYRQALGQGPEFLTYFNYEAQQDKSGLPNDRFSAERPEGSISTLTIQRTEQRDSAMYRCASSLGREGKNIQYFGAGTRLSVL.

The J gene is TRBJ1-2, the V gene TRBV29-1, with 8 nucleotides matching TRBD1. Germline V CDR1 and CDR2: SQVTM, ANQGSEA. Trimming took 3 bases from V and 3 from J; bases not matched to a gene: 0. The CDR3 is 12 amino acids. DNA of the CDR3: TGCAGCGTTGAGGACAGGGACTATGGCTACACCTTC. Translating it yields CSVEDRDYGYTF.

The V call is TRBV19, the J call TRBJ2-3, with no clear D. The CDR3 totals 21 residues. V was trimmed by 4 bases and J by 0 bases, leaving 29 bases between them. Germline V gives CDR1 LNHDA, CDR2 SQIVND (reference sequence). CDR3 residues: CASSRTSRGSGPVISTDTQYF. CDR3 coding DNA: TGTGCCAGTAGTAGGACCTCTCGAGGAAGTGGACCAGTGATTAGCACAGATACGCAGTATTTT. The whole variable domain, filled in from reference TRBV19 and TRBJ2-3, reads DGGITQSPKYLFRKEGQNVTLSCEQNLNHDAMYWYRQDPGQGLRLIYYSQIVNDFQKGDIAEGYSVSREKKESFPLTVTSAQKNPTAFYLCASSRTSRGSGPVISTDTQYFGPGTRLTVL.

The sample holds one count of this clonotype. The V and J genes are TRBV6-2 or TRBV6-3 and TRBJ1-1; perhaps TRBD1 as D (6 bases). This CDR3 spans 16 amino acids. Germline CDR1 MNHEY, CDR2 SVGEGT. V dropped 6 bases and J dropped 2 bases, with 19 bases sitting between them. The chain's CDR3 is CASRKTGQILNTEAFF. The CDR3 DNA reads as TGTGCCAGCAGAAAGACCGGACAGATACTTAACACTGAAGCTTTCTTT.

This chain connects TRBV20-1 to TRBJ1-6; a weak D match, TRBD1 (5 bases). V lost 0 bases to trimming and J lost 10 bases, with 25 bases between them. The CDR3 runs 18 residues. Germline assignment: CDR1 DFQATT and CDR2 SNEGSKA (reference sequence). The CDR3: CSARDEDIPRGIWSPLHF. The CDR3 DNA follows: TGCAGTGCTAGAGATGAGGATATACCTCGGGGGATTTGGTCACCCCTCCACTTT.

The CDR3 DNA sequence: TGTGCCAGCAGTTACATCTACTATGGCTACACCTTC. Translating it yields CASSYIYYGYTF. The gene calls are TRBV6-2 or TRBV6-3 and TRBJ1-2; D ambiguous. The germline CDR1 and CDR2 sequences are MNHEY and SVGEGT. V was clipped by 2 bases and J by 3 bases, with 4 bases between them. CDR3 length: 12 amino acids.

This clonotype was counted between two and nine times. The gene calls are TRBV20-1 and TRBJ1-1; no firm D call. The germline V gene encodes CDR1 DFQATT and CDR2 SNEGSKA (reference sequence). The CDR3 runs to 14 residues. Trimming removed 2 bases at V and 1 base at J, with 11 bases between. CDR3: CSARHPKQNTEAFF. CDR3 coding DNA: TGCAGTGCTAGACACCCCAAGCAGAACACTGAAGCTTTCTTT.